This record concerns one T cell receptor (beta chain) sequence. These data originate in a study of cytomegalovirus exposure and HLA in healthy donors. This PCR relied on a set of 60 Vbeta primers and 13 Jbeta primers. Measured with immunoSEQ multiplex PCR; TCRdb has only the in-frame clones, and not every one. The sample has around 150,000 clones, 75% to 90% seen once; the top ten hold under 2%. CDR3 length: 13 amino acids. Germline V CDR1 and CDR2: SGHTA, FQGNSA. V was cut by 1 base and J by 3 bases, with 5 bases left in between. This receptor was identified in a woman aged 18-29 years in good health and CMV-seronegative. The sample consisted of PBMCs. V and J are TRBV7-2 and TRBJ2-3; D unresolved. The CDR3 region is CASSLGGTDTQYF. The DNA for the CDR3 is TGTGCCAGCAGCTTAGGCGGAACAGATACGCAGTATTTT.